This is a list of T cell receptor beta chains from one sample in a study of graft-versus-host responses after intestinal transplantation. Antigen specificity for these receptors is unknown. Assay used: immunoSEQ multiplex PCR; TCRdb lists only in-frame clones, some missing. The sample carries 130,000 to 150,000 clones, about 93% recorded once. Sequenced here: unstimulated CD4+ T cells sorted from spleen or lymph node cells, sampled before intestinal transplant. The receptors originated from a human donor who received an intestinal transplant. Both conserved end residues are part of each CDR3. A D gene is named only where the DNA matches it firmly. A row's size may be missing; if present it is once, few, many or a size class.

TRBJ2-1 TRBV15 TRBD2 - CATSRGVSGSIDEQFF TGTGCCACCAGCAGAGGGGTTAGCGGGAGCATCGATGAGCAGTTCTTC
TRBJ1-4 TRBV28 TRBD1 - CASSRGLGQLFF TGTGCCAGCAGTCGCGGGCTGGGACAGCTGTTTTTT
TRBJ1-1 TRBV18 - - CASSPETRRTEAFF TGTGCCAGCTCACCGGAGACAAGAAGGACTGAAGCTTTCTTT
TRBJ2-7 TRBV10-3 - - CAISDLTAYEQYF TGTGCCATCTCGGACTTAACAGCCTACGAGCAGTACTTC
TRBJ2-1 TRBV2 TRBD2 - CASSVAGGGNEQFF TGTGCCAGCAGTGTAGCGGGAGGGGGTAATGAGCAGTTCTTC
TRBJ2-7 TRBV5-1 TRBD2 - CASSPKGAGGSYEQYF TGCGCCAGCAGCCCAAAAGGAGCGGGAGGCTCCTACGAGCAGTACTTC
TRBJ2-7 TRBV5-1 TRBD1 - CASSPGTGVGEQYF TGCGCCAGCAGCCCTGGGACAGGGGTAGGCGAGCAGTACTTC
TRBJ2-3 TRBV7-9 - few CASSALTDTQYF TGTGCCAGCAGCGCCCTCACAGATACGCAGTATTTT
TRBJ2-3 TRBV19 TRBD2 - CASRISPRGDTQYF TGTGCCAGTAGGATATCCCCGCGGGGGGATACGCAGTATTTT
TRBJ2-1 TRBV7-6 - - CASSLPAGLEQFF TGTGCCAGCAGCCTCCCCGCTGGGCTTGAGCAGTTCTTC
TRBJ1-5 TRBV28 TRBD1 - CASSPRTGSNQPQHF TGTGCCAGCAGCCCCAGGACAGGGTCCAATCAGCCCCAGCATTTT
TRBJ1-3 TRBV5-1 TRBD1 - CASSAGQTSSGNTIYF TGCGCCAGCAGCGCGGGACAGACTAGCTCTGGAAACACCATATATTTT
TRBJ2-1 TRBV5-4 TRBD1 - CASSLPGQGVNEQFF TGTGCCAGCAGCTTACCGGGACAGGGCGTTAATGAGCAGTTCTTC
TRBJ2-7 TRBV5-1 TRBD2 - CASSFIAGGSYEQYF TGCGCCAGCAGCTTCATAGCGGGAGGATCCTACGAGCAGTACTTC
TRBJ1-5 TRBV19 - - CASRFSGGTDQPQHF TGTGCCAGTAGGTTTTCAGGAGGGACCGACCAGCCCCAGCATTTT
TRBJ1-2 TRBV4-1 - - CASSQFGAYGYTF TGCGCCAGCAGCCAATTCGGGGCCTATGGCTACACCTTC